The T cell receptor (beta chain) under discussion was sequenced for a study of cytomegalovirus exposure and HLA in healthy donors. For this clone: Its antigen remains unidentified.

The study, taken as a whole, reports: Through in vitro validation, a few CMV-associated chains were shown to be specific for CMV antigens. Earlier results showed most TCR beta V segments being productive about 87% or about 30% of the time. Immune exposure information comprised only CMV serostatus.

Per germline, CDR1 MNHNS and CDR2 SASEGT. Trimming stripped 8 bases from V and 1 base from J, with 12 bases between. CDR3 size: 14 residues. PCR employed 60 Vbeta and 13 Jbeta primers. Profiling relied on immunoSEQ multiplex PCR, and the TCRdb table lists in-frame clones only, not all of them. The sample carries about 170,000 clones, approximately 82% recorded once. V and J are TRBV6-1 and TRBJ1-5, with D possibly TRBD1 on 6 matching bases. Sequencing was carried out using PBMCs. This sequence originates from a male donor in good health and CMV-seronegative. This chain's CDR3 is CASEQGGSNQPQHF. CDR3 coding DNA: TGTGCCAGCGAACAGGGTGGCAGCAATCAGCCCCAGCATTTT.